One and the same sample provided the 25 T cell receptor beta chains below, sequenced in a study of T cells in Graves' hyperthyroidism and ophthalmopathy. From RNA transcripts, TCR beta CDR3 regions were amplified. Using the HTBI primer set, a first-round RT-PCR was run on the TCR CDR3. TCRdb passed the multiplex PCR reads through MiXCR, listing each CDR3 protein once. The data contain fewer than 850,000 distinct CDR3 sequences, 17% of them singletons. The sample was blood. All receptors derive from a man aged 50 to 59 with Graves' hyperthyroidism.

The table lists this clonotype with many counts. V usage is TRBV28 and J usage is TRBJ1-1; 8 bases are a match to TRBD1. V was clipped by 5 bases and J by 6 bases; unmatched bases: 8. In germline, CDR1 is MDHEN, CDR2 SYDVKM. The CDR3 covers 14 residues. CDR3 in DNA: TGTGCCAGCAGTCTGAGCCAGGGGGCCCCTGAAGCTTTCTTT. Translating it yields CASSLSQGAPEAFF. Using reference TRBV28 and TRBJ1-1 for the parts outside the CDR3, the full variable domain is DVKVTQSSRYLVKRTGEKVFLECVQDMDHENMFWYRQDPGLGLRLIYFSYDVKMKEKGDIPEGYSVSREKKERFSLILESASTNQTSMYLCASSLSQGAPEAFFGQGTRLTVV.

The gene calls are TRBV13 and TRBJ2-2; TRBD1 is a possible D gene (7 bases). Germline assignment: CDR1 PRHDT and CDR2 FYEKMQ (reference sequence). The length of the CDR3 is 17 residues. Trimming took 4 bases from V and 7 from J, leaving 22 bases between them. For the CDR3, the DNA is TGTGCCAGCAGCTCAGGGGGGACTCGAGAAGGAGGCGGGGAGCTGTTTTTT. This translates into CASSSGGTREGGGELFF.

The CDR3 protein is CASRQSFNEKLFF. The CDR3, as DNA: TGTGCCAGCAGACAGAGCTTTAATGAAAAACTGTTTTTT. The chain employs TRBV6-1 and TRBJ1-4; the D is unclear. From germline, CDR1 is MNHNS and CDR2 SASEGT. The CDR3 contains 13 residues. The V and J ends lost 6 bases and 4 bases respectively, with 9 bases between them.

There are a few counts of this clonotype. This chain joins TRBV30 and TRBJ1-2; a possible D gene is TRBD1 (5 bases). Germline V gene data show CDR1 as GTSNPN and CDR2 as SVGIG (reference sequence). The V and J ends lost 2 bases and 8 bases respectively, with 9 bases between them. The CDR3 spans 11 residues. For the CDR3, the DNA is TGTGCCTGGAGTAGAAGGGGCGGCTACACCTTC. This codes for CAWSRRGGYTF.

About this clonotype: A single base separates this from a much larger clone, so it may be a read error. CDR3 region: CSARDGEGPEAFF. CDR3 in DNA: TGCAGTGCTAGAGACGGGGAAGGGCCTGAAGCTTTCTTT. V is TRBV20-1 and J is TRBJ1-1; unclear D gene. Germline-derived CDR1 and CDR2 are DFQATT and SNEGSKA (reference sequence). This CDR3 region has 13 residues. Trimming took 0 bases from V and 6 from J, leaving 11 bases between them.

This clonotype has at least ten counts. The chain is built from TRBV15 and TRBJ1-1, with no clear D. The germline V gene encodes CDR1 LNHNV and CDR2 YYDKDF (reference sequence). This CDR3 has 12 amino acids. With 3 bases removed from V and 4 bases from J, the gap between germline ends came to 6 bases. CDR3 residues: CATSRSGTEAFF. In DNA, the CDR3 is TGTGCCACCAGCAGGTCTGGCACTGAAGCTTTCTTT.

This clonotype was seen ten or more times. V usage is TRBV18 and J usage is TRBJ2-3; perhaps TRBD1 as D (6 bases). This CDR3 region has 16 residues. Trimming left V 2 bases short and J 2 bases short, with 14 bases between. Per germline, CDR1 KGHSH and CDR2 LQKENI. This CDR3 is CASSPSYRADTDTQYF. The CDR3 DNA follows: TGTGCCAGCTCACCATCATACAGGGCTGACACAGATACGCAGTATTTT.

Ten or more counts support this clonotype. The chain recombines TRBV25-1 with TRBJ2-3; TRBD1 agrees at 7 bases. The CDR3 loop spans 16 amino acids. Looked up from germline, CDR1 is MGHDK and CDR2 is SYGVNS. V lost 6 bases, J lost 2 bases, and 11 bases stayed unmatched. CDR3 coding DNA: TGTGCCAGCAGCCCGATGACAGGGATGAACACAGATACGCAGTATTTT. Protein sequence: CASSPMTGMNTDTQYF.

This clonotype was seen repeatedly, ten times or more. V is TRBV7-2 and J is TRBJ1-1; a possible D gene is TRBD1 (5 bases). V was cut by 4 bases and J by 1 base, with 13 bases left in between. Germline V lookup: CDR1 SGHTA, CDR2 FQGNSA. CDR3 length: 15 amino acids. The CDR3 loop is CASSSTGRANTEAFF. The CDR3 region has the DNA TGTGCCAGCAGCTCAACGGGACGGGCGAACACTGAAGCTTTCTTT. The full variable domain, completed using reference TRBV7-2 and TRBJ1-1, is GAGVSQSPSNKVTEKGKDVELRCDPISGHTALYWYRQSLGQGLEFLIYFQGNSAPDKSGLPSDRFSAERTGGSVSTLTIQRTQQEDSAVYLCASSSTGRANTEAFFGQGTRLTVV.

This clonotype was detected a few times. A much larger clone sits a single nucleotide away, making a read error possible. V and J are TRBV7-2 and TRBJ2-7; TRBD2 matches at 11 bases. The CDR3 loop spans 16 amino acids. CDR1 and CDR2 from the germline V gene are SGHTA and FQGNSA. Germline trimming cut 4 bases from V and 0 bases from J; bases unmatched to any gene: 5. CDR3 residues: CASSSDSGRASYEQYF. CDR3 DNA: TGTGCCAGCAGCTCAGATAGCGGGAGGGCCTCCTACGAGCAGTACTTC.

This clonotype was counted between two and nine times. The chain uses TRBV7-9 and TRBJ2-7; D call uncertain. Germline V gives CDR1 SEHNR, CDR2 FQNEAQ (reference sequence). Deletions cut 1 base from V and 2 bases from J, with 18 bases between. The CDR3 is 17 amino acids. The CDR3 sequence is CASSLVPSGPTTYEQYF. CDR3 DNA: TGTGCCAGCAGCTTAGTGCCCTCAGGCCCGACGACCTACGAGCAGTACTTC.

This clonotype showed up many times. V gene TRBV20-1 combines with J gene TRBJ1-6; 11 bases fit TRBD1. V lost 5 bases, J lost 8 bases, and 5 bases stayed unmatched. This CDR3 is 14 amino acids long. Germline assignment: CDR1 DFQATT and CDR2 SNEGSKA (reference sequence). CDR3 sequence: CSAVGQGVYSPLHF. CDR3 nucleotides: TGCAGTGCTGTGGGACAGGGGGTTTATTCACCCCTCCACTTT.

This clonotype was detected many times. The V gene is TRBV19, the J gene TRBJ1-5, with 8 bases matching TRBD1. Germline lookup yields CDR1 LNHDA and CDR2 SQIVND (reference sequence). The CDR3 is 15 amino acids. V lost 3 bases and J lost 0; bases outside the gene matches: 1. In nucleotides, the CDR3 is TGTGCCAGTAGTATGACAGGGGATAGCAATCAGCCCCAGCATTTT. Translation gives CASSMTGDSNQPQHF. Full variable domain (outside the CDR3, taken from reference TRBV19 and TRBJ1-5): DGGITQSPKYLFRKEGQNVTLSCEQNLNHDAMYWYRQDPGQGLRLIYYSQIVNDFQKGDIAEGYSVSREKKESFPLTVTSAQKNPTAFYLCASSMTGDSNQPQHFGDGTRLSIL.

The rearrangement uses TRBV5-1 and TRBJ2-5; no clear D gene. The CDR3 is 15 amino acids. Trimming removed 0 bases from V and 7 bases from J, with 16 bases in between. Germline V gene lookup returns CDR1 SGHRS and CDR2 YFSETQ. The CDR3 protein is CASSLAPLDGVTQYF. CDR3 nucleotides: TGCGCCAGCAGCTTGGCCCCTTTGGACGGCGTGACCCAGTACTTC.

This clonotype was found once. The conserved phenylalanine or tryptophan is not found at the CDR3 terminus, so this likely reflects a read error. Written as DNA, the CDR3 is TGCAGTGCTAGTTTGGGGATTCTTTCACCCCTCCACTTA. Protein: CSASLGILSPLHL. The V gene is TRBV20-1, the J gene TRBJ1-6; no reliable D call. The CDR3 has 13 residues. Germline assignment: CDR1 DFQATT and CDR2 SNEGSKA (reference sequence). V was pared by 3 bases and J by 9 bases, with 12 bases between.

The rearrangement joins TRBV7-9 to TRBJ2-3; possibly TRBD2 for D (5 bases). The CDR3 length is 15 residues. CDR1 is SEHNR, CDR2 FQNEAQ, per germline (reference sequence). V was clipped by 5 bases and J by 1 base, with 13 bases between them. The CDR3 DNA follows: TGTGCCAGCAGCATGGACTCGACCGGCACAGATACGCAGTATTTT. Translating it yields CASSMDSTGTDTQYF. Filled out from reference TRBV7-9 and TRBJ2-3, the complete variable domain reads DTGVSQNPRHKITKRGQNVTFRCDPISEHNRLYWYRQTLGQGPEFLTYFQNEAQLEKSRLLSDRFSAERPKGSFSTLEIQRTEQGDSAMYLCASSMDSTGTDTQYFGPGTRLTVL.

This clonotype was found a few times. The V and J genes are TRBV20-1 and TRBJ2-6; D unresolved. This CDR3 has 15 amino acids. V lost 3 bases and J lost 2, with 11 bases in between. From germline, CDR1 is DFQATT and CDR2 SNEGSKA (reference sequence). The CDR3 bases are TGCAGTGCTAGGGATGGAGTGACTGGGGCCAACGTCCTGACTTTC. Protein: CSARDGVTGANVLTF.

This rearrangement joins TRBV3-1 to TRBJ2-1; 9 nucleotides align to TRBD2. The CDR3 is made up of 17 amino acids. Germline V gene data show CDR1 as LGHDT and CDR2 as YNNKEL (reference sequence). Trimming cost V 3 bases and J 5 bases; bases outside gene matches: 11. The CDR3 loop reads CASSQVAGAPADNEQFF. The DNA of the CDR3 is TGTGCCAGCAGCCAGGTAGCGGGAGCTCCGGCGGACAATGAGCAGTTCTTC.

The gene calls are TRBV18 and TRBJ2-3; TRBD1 agrees at 7 bases. Trimming took 6 bases from V and 5 from J; bases not matched to a gene: 8. This CDR3 region has 14 residues. The V gene's germline CDR1 is KGHSH and CDR2 LQKENI. CDR3 in amino acids: CASSPDRAEDTQYF. The DNA of the CDR3 is TGTGCCAGCTCCCCCGACAGGGCTGAAGATACGCAGTATTTT.

In regard to this clonotype: At one boundary the junction diverges from the germline segment, which might be a read error. The V and J genes are TRBV7-3 and TRBJ2-7; 9 bases map to TRBD1. The CDR3 spans 15 residues. CDR1 and CDR2 from the germline V gene are SGHTA and FQGTGA. This chain's CDR3 is CTSSKASGQGYEQYF. The DNA for the CDR3 is TGTACCAGCAGCAAAGCCTCGGGACAGGGTTACGAGCAGTACTTC.

The chain uses TRBV27 and TRBJ1-6; TRBD1 is a possible D gene (6 bases). Germline V gene data show CDR1 as MNHEY and CDR2 as SMNVEV (reference sequence). This CDR3 spans 14 amino acids. V lost 1 base to trimming and J lost 9 bases, with 10 bases between them. The CDR3 spells CASSLLGGFSPLHF. The CDR3 bases are TGTGCCAGCAGTTTATTAGGGGGTTTTTCACCCCTCCACTTT.

A few counts support this clonotype. The rearrangement joins TRBV19 to TRBJ1-2, with D hard to call. The CDR3 has 13 amino acids. Trimming pared 6 bases from V and 2 bases from J, leaving 10 bases between. From germline, CDR1 is LNHDA and CDR2 SQIVND (reference sequence). Here the CDR3 DNA reads TGTGCCAGTAGGGTCGGGTTAAACTATGGCTACACCTTC. As protein: CASRVGLNYGYTF.

To note about this clonotype: This may be a read error, as it is one base from a much larger clone. The rearrangement links TRBV13 to TRBJ1-1; 8 bases are a match to TRBD1. This CDR3 comprises 15 residues. Germline values: CDR1 PRHDT, CDR2 FYEKMQ (reference sequence). CDR3 in DNA: TGTGCCAGCAGCCCGGACCGGACAGGGAACACTGAAGCTTTGTTT. This encodes CASSPDRTGNTEALF.

This chain connects TRBV18 to TRBJ2-3; D is unclear. Trimming removed 4 bases at V and 4 bases at J, with 12 bases between. Germline values: CDR1 KGHSH, CDR2 LQKENI. CDR3 length: 14 residues. This CDR3 reads CASSLPQESDTQYF. CDR3 sequence (DNA): TGTGCCAGCTCACTCCCGCAGGAATCAGATACGCAGTATTTT.

This clonotype has at least ten counts. This chain links TRBV2 with TRBJ2-1; 11 bases are a match to TRBD2. Germline lookup yields CDR1 SNHLY and CDR2 FYNNEI. Unmatched junction bases numbered 7, after V lost 6 bases and J lost 3 bases. This CDR3 is 16 amino acids long. Here the CDR3 DNA reads TGTGCCAGCAGCCCGACGGGACTAGCGGTCTACAATGAGCAGTTCTTC. Protein: CASSPTGLAVYNEQFF.